The 18 T cell receptor beta chains below come from one sample, sequenced in a study of shared clonotypes between healthy human individuals (dated by TCRdb to the early 2020s). Library creation used the immunoSEQ multiplex PCR assay. TCRdb holds this immuneACCESS table with in-frame rearrangements only. Some clones are missing; in checked studies, unresolved V genes explain under half, and the rest has no known cause. For this sample the table gives a few hundred thousand clones, of which about nine tenths were detected only once. The top ten constitute under 20% of the sample. Input material: memory CD8+ T cells sorted from blood. The cell subset or site label corresponds to: CD45RO+ cells pooled with CCR7-negative TemRA cells. The receptors were sampled from a man between 18 and 35 years old in good health.

The gene calls are TRBV10-2 and TRBJ2-7; D may be TRBD2 (6 bases). In germline, CDR1 is WSHSY, CDR2 SAAADI. The CDR3 consists of 15 residues. The germline V and J ends were trimmed by 0 bases and 0 bases, with 9 bases remaining between them. For the CDR3, the DNA is TGCGCCAGCAGTGAGTCTAGCGGCCCCTCCTACGAGCAGTACTTC. It specifies CASSESSGPSYEQYF.

The rearrangement uses TRBV5-6 and TRBJ2-7; 8 nucleotides agree with TRBD2. Germline V lookup: CDR1 SGHDT, CDR2 YYEEEE. Trimming took 0 bases from V and 6 from J; bases not matched to a gene: 11. The CDR3 loop spans 16 amino acids. Written as DNA, the CDR3 is TGTGCCAGCAGCTTGGATAGGTGGGCGGGAGGTGGCGAGCAGTACTTC. Residues: CASSLDRWAGGGEQYF. Complete variable domain (other parts from reference TRBV5-6 and TRBJ2-7): DAGVTQSPTHLIKTRGQQVTLRCSPKSGHDTVSWYQQALGQGPQFIFQYYEEEERQRGNFPDRFSGHQFPNYSSELNVNALLLGDSALYLCASSLDRWAGGGEQYFGPGTRLTVT.

CDR3 residues: CASSRTGGLTDTQYF. CDR3 coding DNA: TGTGCCAGCAGTCGCACAGGAGGCCTCACAGATACGCAGTATTTT. This chain uses TRBV27 with TRBJ2-3; D possibly uses TRBD1 or TRBD2 (5 bases each). This CDR3 has 15 residues. The V gene's germline CDR1 is MNHEY and CDR2 SMNVEV (reference sequence). V was clipped by 5 bases and J by 2 bases, with 14 bases between them.

This clone was seen at least ten times. This rearrangement joins TRBV6-6 to TRBJ2-2; D possibly uses TRBD1 or TRBD2 (5 bases each). V dropped 1 base and J dropped 5 bases, with 14 bases sitting between them. This CDR3 comprises 16 residues. Germline V gene lookup returns CDR1 MNHNY and CDR2 SVGAGI (reference sequence). The CDR3 reads CASSYFGRDRTGELFF. The DNA of the CDR3 is TGTGCCAGCAGTTACTTTGGCAGGGACCGAACCGGGGAGCTGTTTTTT.

This chain joins TRBV5-6 and TRBJ2-1, with no clear D. The V end lost 1 base, the J end lost 6 bases, and 11 bases lay between the germline ends. The germline V gene encodes CDR1 SGHDT and CDR2 YYEEEE. The CDR3 runs to 14 residues. The CDR3 DNA reads TGTGCCAGCAGCTTGTCTTTGTCGATCAATGAGCAGTTCTTC. Its protein is CASSLSLSINEQFF.

The J gene is TRBJ2-1, the V gene TRBV4-3; 11 bases match TRBD1. Germline CDR1 and CDR2: LGHNA and YSLEER. The J segment lost 5 bases and the V segment lost 5 bases, leaving 5 bases of the junction unmatched. This CDR3 has 15 amino acids. CDR3 coding DNA: TGCGCCAGCAGCGCCGGACAGGGGGCTGACAATGAGCAGTTCTTC. Protein: CASSAGQGADNEQFF.

The rearrangement links TRBV5-1 to TRBJ2-5; D is ambiguous. This CDR3 has 16 residues. The germline gives CDR1 SGHRS, CDR2 YFSETQ. Deletions cut 0 bases from V and 1 base from J, with 13 bases between. The CDR3 DNA reads as TGCGCCAGCAGCTTGGACAGTTCGGCACCCCAAGAGACCCAGTACTTC. Translating it yields CASSLDSSAPQETQYF.

V and J are TRBV6-1 and TRBJ1-4; D is unclear. The germline V gene has CDR1 MNHNS and CDR2 SASEGT. The CDR3 covers 15 residues. Trimming took off 4 bases at V and 2 bases at J, with 11 bases between the two ends. The CDR3 DNA reads TGTGCCAGCAGTGCCCAGGCATCGACTAATGAAAAACTGTTTTTT. Amino acid sequence: CASSAQASTNEKLFF.

The V call is TRBV4-1, the J call TRBJ1-4; 8 bases match TRBD1. This CDR3 contains 14 residues. J was trimmed by 7 bases and V by 3 bases; bases with no gene match: 4. The germline V gene has CDR1 MGHRA and CDR2 YSYEKL. The CDR3 reads CASSHPGGFEKLFF. CDR3 in DNA: TGCGCCAGCAGCCATCCAGGGGGCTTTGAAAAACTGTTTTTT.

The count of this clone is one. The genes are TRBV4-1 and TRBJ2-1; D gene uncertain. There are 13 residues in the CDR3. The V gene lost 0 bases and the J gene lost 10 bases, with 10 bases spanning the gap. Germline V lookup: CDR1 MGHRA, CDR2 YSYEKL. CDR3 nucleotide sequence: TGCGCCAGCAGCCAAGATCCGATAAACGAGCAGTTCTTC. Protein sequence: CASSQDPINEQFF.

The V and J genes are TRBV6-5 and TRBJ2-2, with D hard to call. Trimming shortened V by 5 bases and J by 4 bases, and 8 bases separated the two germline ends. The length of the CDR3 is 13 residues. Germline V lookup: CDR1 MNHEY, CDR2 SVGAGI. CDR3 nucleotide sequence: TGTGCCAGCAGTCCCGGATTCACCGGGGAGCTGTTTTTT. Its translation is CASSPGFTGELFF.

The gene calls are TRBV28 and TRBJ2-7, with 10 bases that match TRBD1. This CDR3 region has 15 residues. Germline values: CDR1 MDHEN, CDR2 SYDVKM. The V and J ends lost 5 bases and 3 bases, in that order; junction bases with no gene match: 7. CDR3 region: CASSRRQGANYEQYF. The CDR3 bases are TGTGCCAGCAGTAGACGACAGGGGGCAAACTACGAGCAGTACTTC.

The rearrangement joins TRBV27 to TRBJ2-7, with 14 bases aligning to TRBD2. CDR3 length: 15 amino acids. V lost 5 bases and J lost 7; bases outside the gene matches: 7. Per the germline V gene, CDR1 is MNHEY and CDR2 is SMNVEV (reference sequence). The CDR3 coding sequence is TGTGCCAGCAGTCCCGGGACTAGCGGGAGCCGGGAGCAGTACTTC. This sequence encodes CASSPGTSGSREQYF.

The V gene is TRBV4-2, the J gene TRBJ1-5; D is uncertain. The CDR3 contains 15 residues. CDR1 is LGHNA, CDR2 YNFKEQ, per germline. Trimming cost V 0 bases and J 6 bases, with 12 bases left between them. The CDR3 here is CASSQDQGRGQPQHF. CDR3 coding DNA: TGTGCCAGCAGCCAAGATCAAGGGCGAGGTCAGCCCCAGCATTTT.

Comments on this clone: Different DNA sequences within this sample yield the same CDR3. This chain joins TRBV27 and TRBJ2-7; TRBD2 might be the D (7 bases). Deletions cut 6 bases from V and 1 base from J, with 10 bases between. Germline V gene data show CDR1 as MNHEY and CDR2 as SMNVEV (reference sequence). The CDR3 spans 13 residues. The CDR3 coding sequence is TGTGCCAGCAGCAGGGGACTATCCTACGAGCAGTACTTC. Encoded protein: CASSRGLSYEQYF.

This clone was counted a single time. Written as DNA, the CDR3 is TGCGCCAGCAGCCAAGTGACGGGAGGGCGGGAGACCCAGTACTTC. It codes for CASSQVTGGRETQYF. The chain uses TRBV4-1 and TRBJ2-5, with TRBD2 identical over 8 bases. This CDR3 comprises 15 residues. The J segment lost 5 bases and the V segment lost 1 base, leaving 6 bases of the junction unmatched. Per the germline V gene, CDR1 is MGHRA and CDR2 is YSYEKL.

The sample holds one count of this clone. The CDR3: CAISPTGGTDTQYF. The DNA for the CDR3 is TGTGCCATCAGTCCGACAGGGGGCACAGATACGCAGTATTTT. The V call is TRBV10-3, the J call TRBJ2-3; 8 nucleotides align to TRBD1. V trimming: 5 bases; J trimming: 1 base; junction bases outside the gene matches: 2. Germline lookup yields CDR1 ENHRY and CDR2 SYGVKD. The CDR3 has 14 amino acids.

The J gene is TRBJ2-3, the V gene TRBV11-3; D may correspond to TRBD1 or TRBD2 (6 bases each). Germline CDR1 reads SGHNT; CDR2 reads YENEEA. Trimming cost V 5 bases and J 5 bases, with 20 bases left between them. The CDR3 runs to 16 residues. The CDR3 spells CASSPTGSPGEDTQYF. In nucleotides, the CDR3 is TGTGCCAGCAGCCCCACCGGGAGCCCAGGGGAAGATACGCAGTATTTT.